This T cell receptor (beta chain) was observed in a study of OX40 agonist ivuxolimab in advanced cancers. Looking at the study overall: Of the patients, three showed partial responses, one with hepatocellular carcinoma and two with cutaneous melanoma. Study outcomes and limitations: Among patients with partial responses at 0.1-3.0 mg/kg, clonal expansion was among the lowest.

Notes on this clone: The antigen is not known.

Clones were sequenced by immunoSEQ multiplex PCR, and TCRdb holds only the in-frame ones, with some missing. The sample lists 70,000 to 95,000 clones, about 90% seen once, with approximately 1.2% in the top ten. This clonotype was sampled from an adult with an advanced solid tumor such as melanoma, head and neck, liver or kidney cancer. This material consisted of CD4+ or CD8+ T cells sorted from blood, taken in a trial of the OX40 agonist ivuxolimab.

The CDR3 reads CASSGTSGNEQFF. CDR3 bases: TGTGCCAGCAGTGGGACTAGCGGCAATGAGCAGTTCTTC. The chain links TRBV2 to TRBJ2-1, with 10 bases lining up with TRBD2. The ends lost 4 bases at V and 6 bases at J; junction bases unmatched: 0. Germline V gene sequence: CDR1 SNHLY, CDR2 FYNNEI. This CDR3 has 13 residues.